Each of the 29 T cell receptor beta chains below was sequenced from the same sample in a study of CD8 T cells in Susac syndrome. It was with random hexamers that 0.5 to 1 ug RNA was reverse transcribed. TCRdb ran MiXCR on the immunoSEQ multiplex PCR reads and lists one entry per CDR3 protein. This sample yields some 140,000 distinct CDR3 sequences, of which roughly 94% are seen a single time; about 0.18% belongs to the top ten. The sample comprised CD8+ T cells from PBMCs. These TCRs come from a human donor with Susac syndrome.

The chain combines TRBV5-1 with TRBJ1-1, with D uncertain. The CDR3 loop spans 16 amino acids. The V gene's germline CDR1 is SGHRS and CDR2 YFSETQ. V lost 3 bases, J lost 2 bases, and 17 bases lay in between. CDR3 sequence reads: CASSSDPTYLNTEAFF. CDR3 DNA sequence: TGCGCCAGCAGCTCGGACCCGACCTACCTAAACACTGAAGCTTTCTTT.

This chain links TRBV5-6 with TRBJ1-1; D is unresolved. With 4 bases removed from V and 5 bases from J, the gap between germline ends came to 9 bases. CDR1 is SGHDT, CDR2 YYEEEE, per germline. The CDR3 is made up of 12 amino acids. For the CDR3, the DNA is TGTGCCAGCAGCAATATCAGGACTGAAGCTTTCTTT. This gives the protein CASSNIRTEAFF.

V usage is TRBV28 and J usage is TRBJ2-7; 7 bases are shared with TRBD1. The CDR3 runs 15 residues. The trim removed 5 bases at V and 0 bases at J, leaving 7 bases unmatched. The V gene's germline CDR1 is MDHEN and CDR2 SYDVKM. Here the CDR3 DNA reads TGTGCCAGCAGTCCAGACAGGGTATCCTCCTACGAGCAGTACTTC. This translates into CASSPDRVSSYEQYF.

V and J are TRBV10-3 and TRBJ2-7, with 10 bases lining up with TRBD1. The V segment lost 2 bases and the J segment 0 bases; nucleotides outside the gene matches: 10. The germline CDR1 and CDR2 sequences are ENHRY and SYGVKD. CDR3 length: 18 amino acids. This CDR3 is CAISEGFSGQGVSYEQYF. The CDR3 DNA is TGTGCCATCAGTGAGGGTTTCTCAGGACAGGGGGTCTCCTACGAGCAGTACTTC.

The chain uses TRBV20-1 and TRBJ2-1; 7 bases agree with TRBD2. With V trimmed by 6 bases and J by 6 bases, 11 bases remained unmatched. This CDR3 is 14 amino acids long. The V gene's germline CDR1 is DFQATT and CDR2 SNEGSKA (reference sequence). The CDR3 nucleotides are TGCAGTGCACCCGCGGGGACTAAAGTCAATGAGCAGTTCTTC. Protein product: CSAPAGTKVNEQFF.

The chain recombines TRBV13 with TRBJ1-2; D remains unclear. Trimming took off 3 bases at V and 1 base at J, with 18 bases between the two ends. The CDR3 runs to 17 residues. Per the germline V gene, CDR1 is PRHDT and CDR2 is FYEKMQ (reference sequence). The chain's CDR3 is CASSFGLMDDLNYGYTF. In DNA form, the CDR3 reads TGTGCCAGCAGCTTTGGCCTGATGGACGACCTTAACTATGGCTACACCTTC. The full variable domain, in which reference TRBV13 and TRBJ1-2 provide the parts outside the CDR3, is AAGVIQSPRHLIKEKRETATLKCYPIPRHDTVYWYQQGPGQDPQFLISFYEKMQSDKGSIPDRFSAQQFSDYHSELNMSSLELGDSALYFCASSFGLMDDLNYGYTFGSGTRLTVV.

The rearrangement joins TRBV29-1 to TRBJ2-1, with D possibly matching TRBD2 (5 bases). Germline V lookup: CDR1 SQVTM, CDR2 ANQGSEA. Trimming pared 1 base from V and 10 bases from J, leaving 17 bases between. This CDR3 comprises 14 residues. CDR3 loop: CSVEGWEVGKEQFF. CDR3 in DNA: TGCAGCGTTGAAGGTTGGGAAGTCGGGAAGGAGCAGTTCTTC.

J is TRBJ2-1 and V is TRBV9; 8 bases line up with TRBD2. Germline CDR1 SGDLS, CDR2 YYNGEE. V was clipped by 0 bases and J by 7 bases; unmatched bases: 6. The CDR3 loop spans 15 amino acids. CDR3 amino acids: CASSVAFGLANEQFF. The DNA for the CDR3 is TGTGCCAGCAGCGTAGCGTTTGGACTAGCTAATGAGCAGTTCTTC.

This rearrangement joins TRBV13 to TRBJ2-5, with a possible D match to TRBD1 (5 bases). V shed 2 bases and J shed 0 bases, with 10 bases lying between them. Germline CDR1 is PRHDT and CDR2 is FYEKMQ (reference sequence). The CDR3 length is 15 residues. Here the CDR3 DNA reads TGTGCCAGCAGCTTATTCCAGGACAACCAAGAGACCCAGTACTTC. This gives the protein CASSLFQDNQETQYF.

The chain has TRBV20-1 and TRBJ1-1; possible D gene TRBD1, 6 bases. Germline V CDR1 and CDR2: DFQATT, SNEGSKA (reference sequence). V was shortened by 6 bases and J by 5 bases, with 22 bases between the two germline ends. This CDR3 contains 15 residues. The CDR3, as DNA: TGCAGTGCATGGGGGGGGCGGGATCGGATAACTGAAGCTTTCTTT. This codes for CSAWGGRDRITEAFF.

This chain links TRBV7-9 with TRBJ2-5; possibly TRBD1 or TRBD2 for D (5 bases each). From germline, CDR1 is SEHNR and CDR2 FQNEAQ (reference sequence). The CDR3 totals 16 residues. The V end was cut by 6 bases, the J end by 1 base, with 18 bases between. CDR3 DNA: TGTGCCAGCAGTCCAGAGGGGTATAGGGGCCAAGAGACCCAGTACTTC. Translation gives CASSPEGYRGQETQYF.

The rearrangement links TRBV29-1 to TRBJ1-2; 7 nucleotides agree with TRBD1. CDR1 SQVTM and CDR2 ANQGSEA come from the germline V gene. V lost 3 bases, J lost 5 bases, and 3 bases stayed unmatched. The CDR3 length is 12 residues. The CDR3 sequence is CSVETGSYGYTF. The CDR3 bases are TGCAGCGTTGAGACAGGGAGTTATGGCTACACCTTC. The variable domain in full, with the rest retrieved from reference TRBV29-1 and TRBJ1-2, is SAVISQKPSRDICQRGTSLTIQCQVDSQVTMMFWYRQQPGQSLTLIATANQGSEATYESGFVIDKFPISRPNLTFSTLTVSNMSPEDSSIYLCSVETGSYGYTFGSGTRLTVV.

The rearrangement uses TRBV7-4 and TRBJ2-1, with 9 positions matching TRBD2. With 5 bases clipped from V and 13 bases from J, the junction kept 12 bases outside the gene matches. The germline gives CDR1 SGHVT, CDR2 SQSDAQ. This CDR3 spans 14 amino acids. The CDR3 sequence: CASSPLGREGPQFF. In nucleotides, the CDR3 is TGTGCCAGCAGCCCCCTCGGGCGGGAGGGTCCCCAGTTCTTC. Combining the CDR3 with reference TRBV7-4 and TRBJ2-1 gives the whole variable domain GAGVSQSPRYKVAKRGRDVALRCDSISGHVTLYWYRQTLGQGSEVLTYSQSDAQRDKSGRPSGRFSAERPERSVSTLKIQRTEQGDSAVYLCASSPLGREGPQFFGPGTRLTVL.

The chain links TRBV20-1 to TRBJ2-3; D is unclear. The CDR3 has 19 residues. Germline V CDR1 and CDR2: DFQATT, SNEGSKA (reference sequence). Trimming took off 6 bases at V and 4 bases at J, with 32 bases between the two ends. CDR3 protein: CSATRIEVRDMSKSDTQYF. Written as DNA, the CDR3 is TGCAGTGCGACACGCATTGAAGTTAGAGACATGAGTAAGTCAGATACGCAGTATTTT.

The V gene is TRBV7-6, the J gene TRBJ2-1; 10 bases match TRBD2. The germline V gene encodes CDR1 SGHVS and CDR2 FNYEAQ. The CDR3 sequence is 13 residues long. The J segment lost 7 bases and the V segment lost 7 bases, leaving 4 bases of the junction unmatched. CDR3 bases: TGTGCCAGCATGGCTAGCGGGAGAAATGAGCAGTTCTTC. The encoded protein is CASMASGRNEQFF. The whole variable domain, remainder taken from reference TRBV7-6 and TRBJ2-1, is GAGVSQSPRYKVTKRGQDVALRCDPISGHVSLYWYRQALGQGPEFLTYFNYEAQQDKSGLPNDRFSAERPEGSISTLTIQRTEQRDSAMYRCASMASGRNEQFFGPGTRLTVL.

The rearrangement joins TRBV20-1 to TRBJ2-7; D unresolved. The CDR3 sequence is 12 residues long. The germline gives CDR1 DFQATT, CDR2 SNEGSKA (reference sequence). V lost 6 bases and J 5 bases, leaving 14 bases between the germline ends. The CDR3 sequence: CSAPVEVHEQYF. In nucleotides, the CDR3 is TGCAGTGCCCCTGTGGAAGTCCACGAGCAGTACTTC.

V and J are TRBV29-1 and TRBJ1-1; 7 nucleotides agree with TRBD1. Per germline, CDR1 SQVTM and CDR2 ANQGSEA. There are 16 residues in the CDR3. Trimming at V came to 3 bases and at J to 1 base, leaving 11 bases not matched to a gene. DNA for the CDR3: TGCAGCGTTGATTATGGCCCCGGGACAGCGAACACTGAAGCTTTCTTT. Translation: CSVDYGPGTANTEAFF.

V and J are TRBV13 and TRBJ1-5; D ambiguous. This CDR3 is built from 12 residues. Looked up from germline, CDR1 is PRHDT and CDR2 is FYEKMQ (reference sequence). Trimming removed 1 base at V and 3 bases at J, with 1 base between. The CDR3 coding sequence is TGTGCCAGCAGCTTAGACAATCAGCCCCAGCATTTT. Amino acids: CASSLDNQPQHF.

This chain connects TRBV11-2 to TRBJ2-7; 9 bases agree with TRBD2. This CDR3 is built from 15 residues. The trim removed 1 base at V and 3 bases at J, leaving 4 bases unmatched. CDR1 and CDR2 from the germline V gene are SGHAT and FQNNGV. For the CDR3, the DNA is TGTGCCAGCAGCTTAGGGACTAGCGTATTCTACGAGCAGTACTTC. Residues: CASSLGTSVFYEQYF.

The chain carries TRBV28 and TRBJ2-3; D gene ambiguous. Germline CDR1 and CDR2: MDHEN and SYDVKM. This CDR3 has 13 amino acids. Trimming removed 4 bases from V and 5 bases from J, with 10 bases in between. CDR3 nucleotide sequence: TGTGCCAGCAGTTCGGGCGGCCAAGATACGCAGTATTTT. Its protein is CASSSGGQDTQYF.

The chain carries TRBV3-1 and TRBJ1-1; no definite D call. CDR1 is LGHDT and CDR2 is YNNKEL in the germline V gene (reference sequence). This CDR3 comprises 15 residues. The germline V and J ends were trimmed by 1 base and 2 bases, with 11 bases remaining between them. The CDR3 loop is CASSQGWTLNTEAFF. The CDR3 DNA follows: TGTGCCAGCAGCCAAGGGTGGACCTTAAACACTGAAGCTTTCTTT.

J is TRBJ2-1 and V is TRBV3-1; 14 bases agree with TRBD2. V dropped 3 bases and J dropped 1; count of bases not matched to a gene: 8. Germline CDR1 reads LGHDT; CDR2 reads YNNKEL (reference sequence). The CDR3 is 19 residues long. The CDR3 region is CASSHISGTSGSSYNEQFF. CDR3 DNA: TGTGCCAGCAGCCACATCTCCGGGACTAGCGGGAGTTCCTACAATGAGCAGTTCTTC.

The CDR3 region has the DNA TGCAGCGTTGAAGCGGGCAGGAGCTCCTACGAGCAGTACTTC. Protein product: CSVEAGRSSYEQYF. V and J are TRBV29-1 and TRBJ2-7; D gene ambiguous. Trimming took off 1 base at V and 0 bases at J, with 10 bases between the two ends. CDR3 size: 14 residues. Germline CDR1 reads SQVTM; CDR2 reads ANQGSEA.

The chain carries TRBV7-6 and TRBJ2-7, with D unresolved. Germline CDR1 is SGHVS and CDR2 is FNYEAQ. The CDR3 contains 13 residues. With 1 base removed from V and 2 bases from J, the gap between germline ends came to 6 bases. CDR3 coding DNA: TGTGCCAGCAGCTTAGGGTCCACCTACGAGCAGTACTTC. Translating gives CASSLGSTYEQYF. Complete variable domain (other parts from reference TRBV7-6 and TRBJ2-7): GAGVSQSPRYKVTKRGQDVALRCDPISGHVSLYWYRQALGQGPEFLTYFNYEAQQDKSGLPNDRFSAERPEGSISTLTIQRTEQRDSAMYRCASSLGSTYEQYFGPGTRLTVT.

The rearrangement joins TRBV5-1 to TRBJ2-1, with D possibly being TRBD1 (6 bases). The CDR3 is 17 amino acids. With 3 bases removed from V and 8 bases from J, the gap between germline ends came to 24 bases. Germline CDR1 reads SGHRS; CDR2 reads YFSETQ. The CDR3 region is CASSYDRPNLPVYEQFF. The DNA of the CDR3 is TGCGCCAGCAGCTACGACAGGCCCAATCTGCCGGTCTATGAGCAGTTCTTC.

The CDR3 DNA is TGTGCCACCAGTGGAGGGGAAGCTTTCTTT. Protein: CATSGGEAFF. The J gene is TRBJ1-1, the V gene TRBV24-1; no clear D gene. Germline V gene sequence: CDR1 KGHDR, CDR2 SFDVKD. This CDR3 is 10 amino acids long. Deletions cut 5 bases from V and 8 bases from J, with 5 bases between.

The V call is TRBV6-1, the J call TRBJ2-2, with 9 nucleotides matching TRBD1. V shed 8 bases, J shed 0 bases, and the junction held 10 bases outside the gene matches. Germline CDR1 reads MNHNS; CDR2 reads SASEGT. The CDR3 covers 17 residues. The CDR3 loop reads CASGPLDRGSNTGELFF. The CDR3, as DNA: TGTGCCAGCGGGCCCCTGGACAGGGGATCGAACACCGGGGAGCTGTTTTTT.

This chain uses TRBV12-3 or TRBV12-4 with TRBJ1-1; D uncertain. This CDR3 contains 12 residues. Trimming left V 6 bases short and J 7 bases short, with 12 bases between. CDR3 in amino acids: CASRPYGVEAFF. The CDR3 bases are TGTGCCAGCAGACCCTACGGGGTTGAAGCTTTCTTT.

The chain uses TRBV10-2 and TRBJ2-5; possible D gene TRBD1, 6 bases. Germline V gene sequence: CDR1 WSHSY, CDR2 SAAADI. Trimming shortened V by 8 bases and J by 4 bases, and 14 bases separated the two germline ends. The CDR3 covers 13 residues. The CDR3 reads CASGGLGPETQYF. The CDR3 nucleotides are TGCGCCAGCGGGGGCCTGGGGCCAGAGACCCAGTACTTC.